This TCR beta chain was captured in a study of regulatory T cells in long-lasting Graves disease. The CDR3 spans 14 residues. J gave up 5 bases and V 7 bases, and 6 bases lay outside the gene matches. Per the germline V gene, CDR1 is MDHEN and CDR2 is SYDVKM. For TCR beta, libraries came from iRepertoire HTBI primers and Arm-PCR of CDR3 regions. TCRdb used MiXCR to reprocess the multiplex PCR reads, holding one entry per CDR3 protein. The repertoire consists of approximately 390,000 distinct CDR3 sequences, with around 15% occurring once and the leading ten covering just over 20%. The sample holds a few counts of this clonotype. As for time point: newly diagnosed GD, antithyroid drugs for less than 3 months. Extracted RNA from PBMCs served as the source of the TCR library. The same data also contributed to another study, on T cells in Graves' hyperthyroidism and ophthalmopathy.

This rearrangement joins TRBV28 to TRBJ1-4, with 8 bases that match TRBD1. This specimen consisted of peripheral blood mononuclear cells (PBMCs), obtained at new diagnosis, from a patient treated with antithyroid drugs. The receptor comes from a woman under 30 with Graves disease. CDR3: CASTLDRVNEKLFF. The CDR3 nucleotides read TGTGCCAGCACCCTGGACAGGGTGAATGAAAAACTGTTTTTT.